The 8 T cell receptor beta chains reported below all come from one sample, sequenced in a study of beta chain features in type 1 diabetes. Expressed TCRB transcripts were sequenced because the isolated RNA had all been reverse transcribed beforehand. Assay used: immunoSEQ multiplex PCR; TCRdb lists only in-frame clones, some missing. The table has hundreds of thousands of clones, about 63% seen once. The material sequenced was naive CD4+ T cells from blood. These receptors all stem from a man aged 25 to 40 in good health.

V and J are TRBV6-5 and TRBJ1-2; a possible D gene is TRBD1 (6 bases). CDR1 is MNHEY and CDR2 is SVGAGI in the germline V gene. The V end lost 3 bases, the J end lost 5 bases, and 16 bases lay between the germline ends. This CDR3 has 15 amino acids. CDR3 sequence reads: CASSYSQGAGYGYTF. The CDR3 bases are TGTGCCAGCAGTTATTCACAGGGAGCAGGTTATGGCTACACCTTC.

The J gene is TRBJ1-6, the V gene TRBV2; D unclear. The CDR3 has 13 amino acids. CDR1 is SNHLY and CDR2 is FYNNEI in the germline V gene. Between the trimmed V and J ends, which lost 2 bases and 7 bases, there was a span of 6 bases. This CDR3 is CASSETGNSPLHF. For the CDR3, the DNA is TGTGCCAGCAGTGAAACGGGGAATTCACCCCTCCACTTT.

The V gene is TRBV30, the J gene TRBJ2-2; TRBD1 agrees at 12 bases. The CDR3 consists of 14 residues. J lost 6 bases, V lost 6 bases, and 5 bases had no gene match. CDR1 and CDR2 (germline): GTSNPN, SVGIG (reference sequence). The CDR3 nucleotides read TGTGCCTGCGCGGGACAGGGGGCTGCCGGGGAGCTGTTTTTT. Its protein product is CACAGQGAAGELFF.

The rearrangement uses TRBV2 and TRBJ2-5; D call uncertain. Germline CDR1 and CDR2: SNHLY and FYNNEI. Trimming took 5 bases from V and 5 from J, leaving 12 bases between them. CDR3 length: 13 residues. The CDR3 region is CASSRSMVETQYF. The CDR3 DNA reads TGTGCCAGCAGTAGGAGCATGGTGGAGACCCAGTACTTC. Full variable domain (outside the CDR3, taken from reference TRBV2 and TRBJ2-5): EPEVTQTPSHQVTQMGQEVILRCVPISNHLYFYWYRQILGQKVEFLVSFYNNEISEKSEIFDDQFSVERPDGSNFTLKIRSTKLEDSAMYFCASSRSMVETQYFGPGTRLLVL.

The CDR3 protein is CASSNLNRAEAFF. DNA of the CDR3: TGTGCCAGCAGCAACTTGAATCGGGCTGAAGCTTTCTTT. The chain links TRBV7-9 to TRBJ1-1; D is unresolved. The CDR3 is made up of 13 amino acids. Germline CDR1 is SEHNR and CDR2 is FQNEAQ (reference sequence). V was clipped by 5 bases and J by 6 bases, with 13 bases between them.

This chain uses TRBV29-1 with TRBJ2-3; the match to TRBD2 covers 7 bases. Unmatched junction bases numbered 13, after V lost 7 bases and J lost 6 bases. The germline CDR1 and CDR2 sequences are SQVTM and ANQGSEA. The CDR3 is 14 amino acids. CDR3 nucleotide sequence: TGCAGCGCCCGGTGGCGGGAGTGGTCGGATACGCAGTATTTT. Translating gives CSARWREWSDTQYF.

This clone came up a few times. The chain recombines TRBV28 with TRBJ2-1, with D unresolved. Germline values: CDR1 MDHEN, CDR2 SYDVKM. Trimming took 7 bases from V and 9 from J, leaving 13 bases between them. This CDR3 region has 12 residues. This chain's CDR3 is CASKTARSEQFF. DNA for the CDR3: TGTGCCAGCAAAACGGCTCGGAGTGAGCAGTTCTTC.

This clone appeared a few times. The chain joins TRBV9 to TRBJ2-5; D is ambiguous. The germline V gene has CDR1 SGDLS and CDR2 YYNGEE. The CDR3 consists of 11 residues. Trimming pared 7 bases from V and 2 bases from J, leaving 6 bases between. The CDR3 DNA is TGTGCCAGCCCCCCTCAAGAGACCCAGTACTTC. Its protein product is CASPPQETQYF.